These 16 T cell receptor beta chains were sequenced from one sample in a study of blood T cell repertoires in COVID-19. Generated by immunoSEQ multiplex PCR, the TCRdb table keeps only in-frame clones and is missing some. The table includes a few hundred thousand clones, 70% to 90% detected once. The sequencing input was PBMCs or T cells enriched from blood (not recorded which). The receptors derive from a woman in her 50s who had been exposed to COVID-19.

Concerning this clone itself: Its ends do not fully match the called genes, so a read error is possible. V and J are TRBV6-5 and TRBJ1-2; D remains ambiguous. The CDR3 runs to 13 residues. The germline V gene encodes CDR1 MNHEY and CDR2 SVGAGI. For the CDR3, the DNA is TGTGCCAGCAGTTACTCGCTGTCAGGAATCACCTACTTC. It specifies CASSYSLSGITYF.

This clone was observed a few times. The chain employs TRBV6-4 and TRBJ2-3; the D is unclear. The germline V and J ends were trimmed by 0 bases and 7 bases, with 14 bases remaining between them. Per germline, CDR1 MRHNA and CDR2 SNTAGT. The CDR3 is made up of 15 amino acids. The CDR3 nucleotides read TGTGCCAGCAGTGACTCGGGCGACAACAAAAATACGCAGTATTTT. Its protein product is CASSDSGDNKNTQYF.

The rearrangement links TRBV5-7 to TRBJ1-1; D call uncertain. TRBV5-7 is an ORF; its function is uncertain. Deletions cut 2 bases from V and 6 bases from J, with 5 bases between. This CDR3 has 11 residues. The CDR3, as DNA: TGTGCCAGCAGCTTTGGAGCTGAAGCTTTCTTT. Its translation: CASSFGAEAFF.

This chain links TRBV7-9 with TRBJ2-7; 9 bases are shared with TRBD1. Per the germline V gene, CDR1 is SEHNR and CDR2 is FQNEAQ (reference sequence). V shed 1 base, J shed 9 bases, and the junction held 7 bases outside the gene matches. This CDR3 comprises 14 residues. CDR3 residues: CASSLGHSTGGQYF. CDR3 in DNA: TGTGCCAGCAGCTTAGGGCATTCGACAGGGGGGCAGTACTTC.

The rearrangement uses TRBV10-2 and TRBJ1-6; perhaps TRBD1 as D (6 bases). The CDR3 consists of 13 residues. V was shortened by 10 bases and J by 7 bases, with 14 bases between the two germline ends. Germline V CDR1 and CDR2: WSHSY, SAAADI. This chain's CDR3 is CATEQGYNSPLHF. The CDR3 DNA follows: TGCGCCACCGAACAGGGATACAATTCACCCCTCCACTTT.

In this sample, this clone turned up once. The chain has TRBV6-5 and TRBJ1-5, with TRBD1 matching over 9 bases. Germline values: CDR1 MNHEY, CDR2 SVGAGI. The CDR3 is 15 amino acids. V shed 6 bases, J shed 10 bases, and the junction held 13 bases outside the gene matches. The CDR3 sequence: CASSAEGQGSFPQHF. The CDR3 DNA is TGTGCCAGCAGCGCAGAGGGACAGGGCTCCTTCCCCCAGCATTTT.

CDR3 protein: CASSLDRARGTEAFF. As DNA, the CDR3 is TGCGCCAGCAGCTTGGACAGGGCCCGAGGCACTGAAGCTTTCTTT. This rearrangement joins TRBV5-1 to TRBJ1-1; weak D call: TRBD1 (6 bases). V was clipped by 0 bases and J by 4 bases, with 13 bases between them. Germline V gene lookup returns CDR1 SGHRS and CDR2 YFSETQ. The CDR3 is made up of 15 amino acids. Supplemented by reference TRBV5-1 and TRBJ1-1, the full variable domain reads KAGVTQTPRYLIKTRGQQVTLSCSPISGHRSVSWYQQTPGQGLQFLFEYFSETQRNKGNFPGRFSGRQFSNSRSEMNVSTLELGDSALYLCASSLDRARGTEAFFGQGTRLTVV.

The CDR3 region has the DNA TGTGCCAGCTCACCAGGCAGTTCAACTAATGAAAAACTGTTTTTT. It is translated as CASSPGSSTNEKLFF. The chain recombines TRBV18 with TRBJ1-4, with unresolved D. The CDR3 totals 15 residues. CDR1 is KGHSH and CDR2 is LQKENI in the germline V gene. Trimming stripped 2 bases from V and 0 bases from J, with 7 bases between.

CDR3 nucleotides: TGTGCCAGCAGTGAATTAGGGGGACAGGGGGCGAAGCAGTACTTC. Its protein is CASSELGGQGAKQYF. The rearrangement uses TRBV25-1 and TRBJ2-7; 12 bases align to TRBD1. With 1 base clipped from V and 8 bases from J, the junction kept 6 bases outside the gene matches. The CDR3 spans 15 residues. CDR1 MGHDK and CDR2 SYGVNS come from the germline V gene.

This sequence joins TRBV2 and TRBJ2-7; 9 bases agree with TRBD2. The junction had 5 bases not matched to a gene; V was cut back by 6 bases and J by 2 bases. There are 14 residues in the CDR3. The V gene's germline CDR1 is SNHLY and CDR2 FYNNEI. CDR3 DNA: TGTGCCAGCAGGGAGGCTAGCGGGACCTACGAGCAGTACTTC. Translation: CASREASGTYEQYF.

This rearrangement joins TRBV6-5 to TRBJ2-5; 12 bases fit TRBD2. CDR1 MNHEY and CDR2 SVGAGI come from the germline V gene. The CDR3 has 13 amino acids. V gave up 11 bases and J gave up 9 bases; unmatched junction bases: 10. CDR3 amino acids: CAVLLAGGSAQYF. The CDR3, as DNA: TGTGCCGTTCTACTAGCGGGGGGATCAGCCCAGTACTTC.

V and J are TRBV10-1 and TRBJ1-3; D remains ambiguous. Germline values: CDR1 WNHNN, CDR2 SYGVQD (reference sequence). This CDR3 has 13 residues. The V end was cut by 0 bases, the J end by 4 bases, with 4 bases between. The CDR3 region has the DNA TGCGCCAGCAGTGAGTCCGCGGGAAACACCATATATTTT. This translates into CASSESAGNTIYF.

The chain links TRBV6-5 to TRBJ1-5, with unresolved D. The V end was cut by 5 bases, the J end by 5 bases, with 10 bases between. CDR1 and CDR2 (germline): MNHEY, SVGAGI. The CDR3 length is 13 residues. The CDR3 loop reads CASSRTWDQPQHF. CDR3 nucleotides: TGTGCCAGCAGTCGGACTTGGGATCAGCCCCAGCATTTT.

V is TRBV10-3 and J is TRBJ2-7, with D unclear. The CDR3 has 12 residues. V lost 2 bases to trimming and J lost 4 bases, with 6 bases between them. Germline loops: CDR1 ENHRY, CDR2 SYGVKD. Here the CDR3 DNA reads TGTGCCATCAGTGAGGGAGTTTACGAGCAGTACTTC. It encodes CAISEGVYEQYF.

In this sample, this clone turned up a few times. The chain carries TRBV7-2 and TRBJ2-7; 13 nucleotides match TRBD2. The CDR3 covers 15 residues. V gave up 5 bases and J gave up 7 bases; unmatched junction bases: 8. Germline loops: CDR1 SGHTA, CDR2 FQGNSA. The CDR3 sequence: CASSLGLAGVGEQYF. The DNA for the CDR3 is TGTGCCAGCAGCCTCGGACTAGCGGGGGTGGGGGAGCAGTACTTC.

This clone occurred once. The V call is TRBV7-2, the J call TRBJ2-2; 11 bases agree with TRBD2. In germline, CDR1 is SGHTA, CDR2 FQGNSA. V lost 5 bases and J lost 1; bases outside the gene matches: 6. This CDR3 comprises 17 residues. CDR3 sequence reads: CASSLTSGGRNTGELFF. In DNA, the CDR3 is TGTGCCAGCAGCCTCACTAGCGGGGGACGGAACACCGGGGAGCTGTTTTTT. Based on the CDR3 plus reference TRBV7-2 and TRBJ2-2, the full variable domain is GAGVSQSPSNKVTEKGKDVELRCDPISGHTALYWYRQSLGQGLEFLIYFQGNSAPDKSGLPSDRFSAERTGGSVSTLTIQRTQQEDSAVYLCASSLTSGGRNTGELFFGEGSRLTVL.